The present T cell receptor beta chain was sequenced within a study of OX40 agonist ivuxolimab in advanced cancers. Germline CDR1 SGDLS, CDR2 YYNGEE. CDR3 length: 15 residues. The V segment lost 3 bases and the J segment 3 bases; nucleotides outside the gene matches: 5. Measured with immunoSEQ multiplex PCR; TCRdb has only the in-frame clones, and not every one. The sample has about 96,000 clones, around 91% seen once. This TCR derives from an adult with an advanced solid tumor such as melanoma, head and neck, liver or kidney cancer. Specimen: CD4+ or CD8+ T cells sorted from blood, collected in a trial of the OX40 agonist ivuxolimab. J is TRBJ2-3 and V is TRBV9; 9 bases fit TRBD2. In DNA, the CDR3 is TGTGCCAGCAGCGGGGGTAGCGGGAGTACAGATACGCAGTATTTT. Translating gives CASSGGSGSTDTQYF. The whole variable domain, filled in from reference TRBV9 and TRBJ2-3, reads DSGVTQTPKHLITATGQRVTLRCSPRSGDLSVYWYQQSLDQGLQFLIQYYNGEERAKGNILERFSAQQFPDLHSELNLSSLELGDSALYFCASSGGSGSTDTQYFGPGTRLTVL.